Listed here are 20 T cell receptor beta chains from one sample, sequenced in a study of technical replicates of blood from a few donors. Clones were read by immunoSEQ multiplex PCR, and TCRdb kept only the in-frame ones, dropping some. The sample consists of 9,000 to 15,000 clones, around 93% of them appearing once. The sample consisted of PBMCs. The receptors were sampled from a human donor in good health.

This sequence joins TRBV5-1 and TRBJ2-7; 13 nucleotides match TRBD2. The CDR3 length is 15 residues. Germline V gene data show CDR1 as SGHRS and CDR2 as YFSETQ. V lost 4 bases, J lost 3 bases, and 4 bases stayed unmatched. CDR3 in amino acids: CASSAGLAGIYEQYF. Written as DNA, the CDR3 is TGCGCCAGCAGCGCGGGACTAGCGGGGATCTACGAGCAGTACTTC.

This sequence joins TRBV19 and TRBJ2-7; perhaps TRBD1 as D (5 bases). Trimming left V 5 bases short and J 3 bases short, with 20 bases between. CDR3 length equals 16 residues. Germline lookup yields CDR1 LNHDA and CDR2 SQIVND (reference sequence). CDR3: CASSPGQRRRGYEQYF. The CDR3 DNA reads as TGTGCCAGTAGTCCCGGACAACGGAGAAGAGGCTACGAGCAGTACTTC.

This chain connects TRBV28 to TRBJ1-2; D is unresolved. Trimming cost V 2 bases and J 4 bases, with 5 bases left between them. This CDR3 has 12 amino acids. In germline, CDR1 is MDHEN, CDR2 SYDVKM. CDR3 coding DNA: TGTGCCAGCAGTTTAGGCTCCTATGGCTACACCTTC. Its translation is CASSLGSYGYTF.

CDR3 DNA sequence: TGTGCCAGCAGCCAAGATCCGGGGACGAACACCGGGGAGCTGTTTTTT. It codes for CASSQDPGTNTGELFF. This chain joins TRBV4-2 and TRBJ2-2; D possibly corresponds to TRBD2 (5 bases). The CDR3 length is 16 residues. V lost 0 bases to trimming and J lost 0 bases, with 8 bases between them. CDR1 LGHNA and CDR2 YNFKEQ come from the germline V gene.

This chain joins TRBV5-1 and TRBJ1-1; D is possibly TRBD1 (5 bases). V shed 3 bases and J shed 1 base, with 13 bases lying between them. Per the germline V gene, CDR1 is SGHRS and CDR2 is YFSETQ. This CDR3 comprises 15 residues. Written as DNA, the CDR3 is TGCGCCAGCAGCTCCACGGGAGGGGCGAACACTGAAGCTTTCTTT. Its translation is CASSSTGGANTEAFF.

The chain carries TRBV7-3 and TRBJ2-1, with 8 nucleotides matching TRBD2. There are 15 residues in the CDR3. From germline, CDR1 is SGHTA and CDR2 FQGTGA. The junction had 13 bases not matched to a gene; V was cut back by 6 bases and J by 9 bases. The CDR3 spells CASSPALAGLGEQFF. The CDR3 region has the DNA TGTGCCAGCAGTCCAGCGCTAGCGGGCCTCGGTGAGCAGTTCTTC. The full variable domain, rest sourced from reference TRBV7-3 and TRBJ2-1, is GAGVSQTPSNKVTEKGKYVELRCDPISGHTALYWYRQSLGQGPEFLIYFQGTGAADDSGLPNDRFFAVRPEGSVSTLKIQRTERGDSAVYLCASSPALAGLGEQFFGPGTRLTVL.

J is TRBJ1-4 and V is TRBV28; possibly TRBD1 for D (5 bases). The V end lost 1 base, the J end lost 0 bases, and 6 bases lay between the germline ends. CDR1 is MDHEN, CDR2 SYDVKM, per germline. CDR3 length: 15 residues. The CDR3 DNA reads TGTGCCAGCAGTTTATTGACAGCAACTAATGAAAAACTGTTTTTT. Translating gives CASSLLTATNEKLFF.

The chain recombines TRBV2 with TRBJ2-5; no clear D. Germline V CDR1 and CDR2: SNHLY, FYNNEI. This CDR3 has 10 residues. V gave up 6 bases and J gave up 9 bases, with 8 bases separating them. The CDR3 nucleotides read TGTGCCAGCAGCCAACGGGCCCAGTACTTC. Its translation: CASSQRAQYF.

The chain employs TRBV18 and TRBJ2-1, with a tentative D call TRBD2 (5 bases). The CDR3 has 14 residues. The germline CDR1 and CDR2 sequences are KGHSH and LQKENI. The V gene lost 3 bases and the J gene lost 6 bases, with 12 bases spanning the gap. The CDR3 nucleotides are TGTGCCAGCTCACCCGGACTCCTCTCCAATGAGCAGTTCTTC. It specifies CASSPGLLSNEQFF. The whole variable domain, remainder taken from reference TRBV18 and TRBJ2-1, is NAGVMQNPRHLVRRRGQEARLRCSPMKGHSHVYWYRQLPEEGLKFMVYLQKENIIDESGMPKERFSAEFPKEGPSILRIQQVVRGDSAAYFCASSPGLLSNEQFFGPGTRLTVL.

This clone occurred once. The chain combines TRBV7-9 with TRBJ1-4; D is uncertain. Trimming left V 6 bases short and J 3 bases short, with 11 bases between. Looked up from germline, CDR1 is SEHNR and CDR2 is FQNEAQ (reference sequence). The CDR3 is 14 residues long. Here the CDR3 reads CASRPKAANEKLFF. The CDR3 DNA reads TGTGCCAGCAGGCCTAAGGCGGCTAATGAAAAACTGTTTTTT.

The J gene is TRBJ2-7, the V gene TRBV2, with 9 bases identical to TRBD1. J gave up 6 bases and V 6 bases, and 12 bases lay outside the gene matches. Germline V gene sequence: CDR1 SNHLY, CDR2 FYNNEI. The CDR3 has 15 amino acids. The CDR3 is CASRQGALGSGEQYF. The CDR3 nucleotides read TGTGCCAGCAGACAGGGGGCACTTGGTTCGGGCGAGCAGTACTTC.

The V call is TRBV14, the J call TRBJ1-3; D perhaps matches TRBD1 (5 bases). Trimming removed 4 bases from V and 1 base from J, with 14 bases in between. The CDR3 is 16 amino acids. Germline V gives CDR1 SGHDN, CDR2 FVKESK. This chain's CDR3 is CASSPSLRQSGNTIYF. In nucleotides, the CDR3 is TGTGCCAGCAGCCCCTCCCTCCGACAGTCTGGAAACACCATATATTTT.

The DNA of the CDR3 is TGTGCCAGCAGCTCACCGGGACTAGCATACGAGCAGTACTTC. Translation: CASSSPGLAYEQYF. The rearrangement links TRBV5-6 to TRBJ2-7; 9 bases align to TRBD2. From germline, CDR1 is SGHDT and CDR2 YYEEEE. The CDR3 runs to 14 residues. V trimming: 3 bases; J trimming: 4 bases; junction bases outside the gene matches: 5.

This chain connects TRBV18 to TRBJ2-3, with 9 bases fitting TRBD2. The J segment lost 4 bases and the V segment lost 3 bases, leaving 8 bases of the junction unmatched. The germline CDR1 and CDR2 sequences are KGHSH and LQKENI. The CDR3 is 16 residues long. The CDR3 bases are TGTGCCAGCTCACCCCCGGGTTTAGCGGGAGCAGATACGCAGTATTTT. This gives the protein CASSPPGLAGADTQYF.

The chain joins TRBV14 to TRBJ1-3; D not certain. The CDR3 length is 14 residues. Germline CDR1 SGHDN, CDR2 FVKESK. V was clipped by 6 bases and J by 0 bases, with 9 bases between them. The CDR3 bases are TGTGCCAGCAGACTCGTCGGCTCTGGAAACACCATATATTTT. As protein: CASRLVGSGNTIYF.

This chain connects TRBV6-5 to TRBJ2-4, with no clear D. Trimming took 8 bases from V and 0 from J, leaving 8 bases between them. In germline, CDR1 is MNHEY, CDR2 SVGAGI. This CDR3 contains 13 residues. The CDR3 region has the DNA TGTGCCAGCCGTATGGCAGCCAAAAACATTCAGTACTTC. Its protein is CASRMAAKNIQYF.

This clone was seen just once. This chain links TRBV6-1 with TRBJ2-3; 9 nucleotides match TRBD1. Germline CDR1 MNHNS, CDR2 SASEGT. CDR3 length: 15 amino acids. With 4 bases clipped from V and 2 bases from J, the junction kept 4 bases outside the gene matches. The CDR3 sequence is CASSAGTGHTDTQYF. Here the CDR3 DNA reads TGTGCCAGCAGTGCCGGGACAGGGCACACAGATACGCAGTATTTT.

V and J are TRBV2 and TRBJ2-7, with 8 bases aligning to TRBD1. CDR3 length: 13 amino acids. Germline V lookup: CDR1 SNHLY, CDR2 FYNNEI. V lost 7 bases, J lost 4 bases, and 6 bases stayed unmatched. The CDR3 DNA follows: TGTGCCAGCATTAAGGACAGGGTATACGAGCAGTACTTC. This translates into CASIKDRVYEQYF.

The genes are TRBV7-8 and TRBJ2-2; 16 bases line up with TRBD2. The junction had 8 bases not matched to a gene; V was cut back by 2 bases and J by 8 bases. This CDR3 comprises 18 residues. From germline, CDR1 is SGHVS and CDR2 FQNEAQ. The CDR3 coding sequence is TGTGCCAGCAGCTTACGTCGGGGACTAGCGGGAGGGATGGGGGAGCTGTTTTTT. Its translation is CASSLRRGLAGGMGELFF.

The chain links TRBV6-6 to TRBJ2-1; TRBD2 agrees at 9 bases. This CDR3 comprises 16 residues. Losses at the gene ends were 4 bases for V and 5 bases for J; bases not matched to a gene: 9. Per the germline V gene, CDR1 is MNHNY and CDR2 is SVGAGI (reference sequence). CDR3 coding DNA: TGTGCCAGCAGTTCCCACGGGCTAGCGGGAAACAATGAGCAGTTCTTC. Translation: CASSSHGLAGNNEQFF.